The 26 T cell receptor beta chains below were found in one sample sequenced in a study of cytomegalovirus exposure and HLA in healthy donors. With 60 Vbeta and 13 Jbeta primers, the PCR was carried out. TCRdb keeps only in-frame clones here, not all; method: immunoSEQ multiplex PCR. The sample lists roughly 18,000 clones, more than 65% occurring once. Source material: PBMCs. The source of these receptors is a man aged 18 to 35 in good health and CMV-seronegative.

The genes are TRBV4-3 and TRBJ1-1, with TRBD1 identical over 7 bases. With 0 bases clipped from V and 7 bases from J, the junction kept 8 bases outside the gene matches. CDR1 is LGHNA, CDR2 YSLEER, per germline. The CDR3 length is 15 residues. The CDR3 nucleotides are TGCGCCAGCAGCCAAGAGGCCAGGGGGGAAGTTGAAGCTTTCTTT. Amino acids: CASSQEARGEVEAFF.

The gene calls are TRBV6-1 and TRBJ1-2, with 8 bases that match TRBD1. Trimming cost V 3 bases and J 2 bases; bases outside gene matches: 5. Germline V gene sequence: CDR1 MNHNS, CDR2 SASEGT. CDR3 length: 15 residues. The CDR3 nucleotides read TGTGCCAGCAGTGATCGACAGGGGACAAACTATGGCTACACCTTC. This encodes CASSDRQGTNYGYTF.

This sequence joins TRBV25-1 and TRBJ2-7; D is perhaps TRBD1 (6 bases). CDR3 length: 15 amino acids. The germline CDR1 and CDR2 sequences are MGHDK and SYGVNS. The V gene lost 5 bases and the J gene lost 2 bases, with 16 bases spanning the gap. CDR3 loop: CASSTSGTKTYEQYF. The CDR3, as DNA: TGTGCCAGCAGTACGTCCGGGACAAAAACCTACGAGCAGTACTTC.

The chain uses TRBV5-1 and TRBJ1-2, with 9 bases that match TRBD1. CDR3 size: 15 residues. V lost 0 bases and J lost 7; bases outside the gene matches: 7. Germline V gives CDR1 SGHRS, CDR2 YFSETQ. The CDR3 coding sequence is TGCGCCAGCAGCTTGGCACGAGGGACAGGGAGTGGCTACACCTTC. Residues: CASSLARGTGSGYTF.

J is TRBJ1-1 and V is TRBV29-1, with D tentatively TRBD1 (6 bases). Trimming shortened V by 7 bases and J by 5 bases, and 20 bases separated the two germline ends. This CDR3 has 14 amino acids. The germline V gene encodes CDR1 SQVTM and CDR2 ANQGSEA. The CDR3 region is CSAGGAYGGTEAFF. DNA of the CDR3: TGCAGCGCGGGGGGCGCCTATGGTGGGACTGAAGCTTTCTTT.

V usage is TRBV4-3 and J usage is TRBJ2-7, with D tentatively TRBD1 (6 bases). CDR1 and CDR2 (germline): LGHNA, YSLEER. V lost 1 base, J lost 0 bases, and 10 bases lay in between. The CDR3 is 15 amino acids. The CDR3 loop reads CASSQARTVSYEQYF. The CDR3 DNA is TGCGCCAGCAGCCAAGCCCGGACAGTCTCCTACGAGCAGTACTTC.

The rearrangement links TRBV6-5 to TRBJ1-5; 9 bases fit TRBD1. Trimming at V came to 5 bases and at J to 4 bases, leaving 6 bases not matched to a gene. CDR1 is MNHEY, CDR2 SVGAGI, per germline. The CDR3 has 15 residues. The CDR3 DNA sequence: TGTGCCAGCAGTCAGAGGGGGACAGGGAATCAGCCCCAGCATTTT. Amino acids: CASSQRGTGNQPQHF.

The CDR3 DNA follows: TGTGCCAGCCTAGGATTAGCGGGTTACGAGCAGTACTTC. Residues: CASLGLAGYEQYF. This sequence joins TRBV6-1 and TRBJ2-7; 7 bases are shared with TRBD2. The CDR3 runs 13 residues. The germline V gene encodes CDR1 MNHNS and CDR2 SASEGT. J gave up 4 bases and V 8 bases, and 8 bases lay outside the gene matches.

The gene calls are TRBV30 and TRBJ1-5; unclear D gene. V was shortened by 3 bases and J by 2 bases, with 5 bases between the two germline ends. The CDR3 totals 12 residues. The germline CDR1 and CDR2 sequences are GTSNPN and SVGIG (reference sequence). The CDR3 spells CAWRLGNQPQHF. The DNA for the CDR3 is TGTGCCTGGAGACTTGGCAATCAGCCCCAGCATTTT.

The chain joins TRBV30 to TRBJ1-2; 9 positions match TRBD1. The trim removed 5 bases at V and 7 bases at J, leaving 17 bases unmatched. The CDR3 consists of 16 residues. In germline, CDR1 is GTSNPN, CDR2 SVGIG (reference sequence). CDR3 sequence (DNA): TGTGCCTGGGGTCGGGACAGGGTTTCTCCAACATCTGGCTACACCTTC. Translating gives CAWGRDRVSPTSGYTF. Filled out from reference TRBV30 and TRBJ1-2, the complete variable domain reads SQTIHQWPATLVQPVGSPLSLECTVEGTSNPNLYWYRQAAGRGLQLLFYSVGIGQISSEVPQNLSASRPQDRQFILSSKKLLLSDSGFYLCAWGRDRVSPTSGYTFGSGTRLTVV.

This clone was seen just once. J is TRBJ1-2 and V is TRBV29-1; TRBD1 is a possible D gene (5 bases). The CDR3 covers 12 residues. Germline V gene data show CDR1 as SQVTM and CDR2 as ANQGSEA. The V end was cut by 7 bases, the J end by 3 bases, with 12 bases between. CDR3: CSAEGAYYGYTF. CDR3 bases: TGCAGCGCGGAAGGGGCGTACTATGGCTACACCTTC.

This chain connects TRBV6-1 to TRBJ1-1, with 8 bases that match TRBD1. Germline V CDR1 and CDR2: MNHNS, SASEGT. Trimming took 6 bases from V and 0 from J; bases not matched to a gene: 6. The CDR3 is 15 residues long. The CDR3 sequence: CASRDRQGMNTEAFF. CDR3 DNA sequence: TGTGCCAGCAGGGACAGACAGGGGATGAACACTGAAGCTTTCTTT.

The CDR3 bases are TGTGCCACCCGAGTCAGGGGGATCGCCCTCTATGGCTACACCTTC. Amino acid sequence: CATRVRGIALYGYTF. The V call is TRBV6-5, the J call TRBJ1-2; 7 bases map to TRBD1. CDR1 is MNHEY and CDR2 is SVGAGI in the germline V gene. With 10 bases clipped from V and 4 bases from J, the junction kept 15 bases outside the gene matches. This CDR3 is built from 15 residues.

The rearrangement uses TRBV30 and TRBJ2-1, with TRBD2 matching 9 bases. This CDR3 has 14 amino acids. The trim removed 8 bases at V and 4 bases at J, leaving 9 bases unmatched. CDR1 and CDR2 (germline): GTSNPN, SVGIG (reference sequence). The CDR3 sequence is CAELGTSSYNEQFF. The CDR3 nucleotides read TGTGCCGAACTAGGGACTAGCAGTTACAATGAGCAGTTCTTC.

The chain employs TRBV7-9 and TRBJ1-4; 7 bases are a match to TRBD1. CDR3 length: 14 residues. Germline V gene data show CDR1 as SEHNR and CDR2 as FQNEAQ (reference sequence). The V segment lost 5 bases and the J segment 8 bases; nucleotides outside the gene matches: 8. The CDR3, as DNA: TGTGCCAGCAGCCTGACAGGGATAAACGAAAAACTGTTTTTT. Protein product: CASSLTGINEKLFF.

The CDR3 here is CASSSKAEAFF. CDR3 nucleotides: TGTGCCAGCAGTTCTAAAGCTGAAGCTTTCTTT. This rearrangement joins TRBV6-5 to TRBJ1-1; D not certain. CDR1 MNHEY and CDR2 SVGAGI come from the germline V gene. The V end was cut by 4 bases, the J end by 6 bases, with 6 bases between. The CDR3 totals 11 residues.

The genes are TRBV7-2 and TRBJ2-7, with D perhaps matching TRBD1 (7 bases). This CDR3 contains 13 residues. Germline assignment: CDR1 SGHTA and CDR2 FQGNSA. V was shortened by 5 bases and J by 10 bases, with 18 bases between the two germline ends. The CDR3 is CASSPQGRGDQYF. The CDR3 nucleotides read TGTGCCAGCAGCCCACAAGGCAGGGGGGACCAGTACTTC.

This clone was seen a few times. The chain recombines TRBV14 with TRBJ1-4, with D perhaps TRBD1 (6 bases). This CDR3 region has 16 residues. CDR1 and CDR2 (germline): SGHDN, FVKESK. Trimming pared 0 bases from V and 8 bases from J, leaving 16 bases between. CDR3 nucleotides: TGTGCCAGCAGCCAAGAGGGAACAGGGCGGCCAGAAAAACTGTTTTTT. Translating it yields CASSQEGTGRPEKLFF.

The CDR3 spells CASSADRGTEAFF. CDR3 nucleotide sequence: TGCGCCAGCAGCGCCGACAGGGGAACTGAAGCTTTCTTT. The chain employs TRBV5-1 and TRBJ1-1; 8 nucleotides agree with TRBD1. The germline V gene encodes CDR1 SGHRS and CDR2 YFSETQ. This CDR3 contains 13 residues. With 4 bases clipped from V and 5 bases from J, the junction kept 4 bases outside the gene matches.

The chain recombines TRBV29-1 with TRBJ2-5, with D possibly being TRBD2 (7 bases). Germline CDR1 and CDR2: SQVTM and ANQGSEA. V was cut by 5 bases and J by 5 bases, with 15 bases left in between. This CDR3 is 13 amino acids long. The CDR3 protein is CSVSGGAMETQYF. The CDR3 coding sequence is TGCAGCGTTTCGGGGGGCGCGATGGAGACCCAGTACTTC.

This chain connects TRBV25-1 to TRBJ2-2, with D possibly being TRBD2 (5 bases). V was trimmed by 2 bases and J by 4 bases, leaving 11 bases between them. In germline, CDR1 is MGHDK, CDR2 SYGVNS. The CDR3 loop spans 15 amino acids. CDR3 loop: CASSEEIGSTGELFF. The CDR3 region has the DNA TGTGCCAGCAGTGAAGAGATAGGGAGCACCGGGGAGCTGTTTTTT.

The chain couples TRBV30 to TRBJ1-5; D is uncertain. There are 14 residues in the CDR3. CDR1 is GTSNPN and CDR2 is SVGIG in the germline V gene (reference sequence). The ends were cut back, 0 bases at V and 3 bases at J, with 9 bases in the middle. CDR3 protein: CAWSVPGFNQPQHF. In DNA, the CDR3 is TGTGCCTGGAGTGTACCAGGCTTCAATCAGCCCCAGCATTTT.

The gene calls are TRBV7-2 and TRBJ2-7; tentatively, D is TRBD1 (5 bases). In germline, CDR1 is SGHTA, CDR2 FQGNSA. Trimming removed 2 bases at V and 2 bases at J, with 10 bases between. The CDR3 totals 14 residues. The CDR3: CASSLWGWTYEQYF. CDR3 bases: TGTGCCAGCAGCTTATGGGGCTGGACCTACGAGCAGTACTTC.

This clone was detected only once. The chain recombines TRBV29-1 with TRBJ2-7; 9 bases are shared with TRBD1. Germline CDR1 and CDR2: SQVTM and ANQGSEA. V shed 6 bases, J shed 3 bases, and the junction held 6 bases outside the gene matches. This CDR3 region has 13 residues. The CDR3 region is CSVRGQGSYEQYF. As DNA, the CDR3 is TGCAGCGTCCGGGGACAGGGTAGCTACGAGCAGTACTTC.

The chain joins TRBV30 to TRBJ1-6, with TRBD1 identical over 9 bases. Germline assignment: CDR1 GTSNPN and CDR2 SVGIG (reference sequence). This CDR3 is 15 amino acids long. Germline trimming cut 7 bases from V and 7 bases from J; bases unmatched to any gene: 11. The CDR3 loop reads CAYETRTGVNSPLHF. The CDR3 nucleotides are TGTGCCTACGAAACCCGGACAGGGGTCAATTCACCCCTCCACTTT.

The chain combines TRBV29-1 with TRBJ2-5, with 10 bases identical to TRBD2. Germline V lookup: CDR1 SQVTM, CDR2 ANQGSEA. The junction had 6 bases not matched to a gene; V was cut back by 5 bases and J by 3 bases. This CDR3 contains 14 residues. Here the CDR3 reads CSVPSGRREETQYF. CDR3 coding DNA: TGCAGCGTTCCTAGCGGGAGACGAGAAGAGACCCAGTACTTC. Full variable domain (missing parts from reference TRBV29-1 and TRBJ2-5): SAVISQKPSRDICQRGTSLTIQCQVDSQVTMMFWYRQQPGQSLTLIATANQGSEATYESGFVIDKFPISRPNLTFSTLTVSNMSPEDSSIYLCSVPSGRREETQYFGPGTRLLVL.